This TCR beta chain originates from a study of shared clonotypes between healthy human individuals. V lost 0 bases, J lost 0 bases, and 8 bases lay in between. This CDR3 has 15 residues. The germline CDR1 and CDR2 sequences are SGHNT and YENEEA. Study-wide results and caveats: A handful of donors held about 4.6% of naive CD4 clonotypes in common.

With respect to this clone: Its target is not known.

Tens of thousands of T cell genomes, or approximately 190 ng DNA, went into the sorted-subset replicate PCRs. Method: immunoSEQ multiplex PCR; TCRdb's copy keeps in-frame clones and lacks some. The sample holds approximately 500,000 clones; almost 97% are singletons and the top ten take 0.055% to 0.075%. The sample comprised naive CD4+ T cells sorted from blood. Subset of the sample: CD45RA+ positively selected. This clonotype was sampled from a woman aged 25 to 39 in good health. This chain joins TRBV11-3 and TRBJ2-5, with D possibly matching TRBD1 (5 bases). CDR3 DNA sequence: TGTGCCAGCAGCTTAGAAGCAGGGAACCAAGAGACCCAGTACTTC. As protein: CASSLEAGNQETQYF.